These 32 T cell receptor beta chains originate from one sample sequenced in a study of T cell responses to AZD1222 COVID-19 vaccine. Here immunoSEQ multiplex PCR was the method, and the copy in TCRdb shows in-frame clones only, minus some. The sample holds 95,000 to 150,000 clones, around 91% seen once. The sample consisted of peripheral blood, taken on day 0 of AZD1222 vaccination. These receptors originate from an adult in good health.

This chain connects TRBV20-1 to TRBJ2-3; 7 nucleotides agree with TRBD2. The CDR3 has 13 residues. V lost 3 bases and J lost 5; bases outside the gene matches: 5. Germline V CDR1 and CDR2: DFQATT, SNEGSKA (reference sequence). Here the CDR3 reads CSASVPSGDTQYF. In DNA, the CDR3 is TGCAGTGCTAGTGTCCCTAGCGGAGATACGCAGTATTTT.

The V and J genes are TRBV6-5 and TRBJ1-3, with TRBD1 as a possible D gene (5 bases). The CDR3 is 15 residues long. V lost 5 bases to trimming and J lost 4 bases, with 15 bases between them. CDR1 and CDR2 (germline): MNHEY, SVGAGI. The CDR3 reads CASSLGPSPGNTIYF. In DNA, the CDR3 is TGTGCCAGCAGTCTGGGACCCTCTCCCGGAAACACCATATATTTT.

The chain recombines TRBV5-1 with TRBJ2-2; a weak D match, TRBD1 (5 bases). The CDR3 length is 15 residues. Germline V lookup: CDR1 SGHRS, CDR2 YFSETQ. Trimming left V 0 bases short and J 7 bases short, with 13 bases between. The CDR3 DNA reads as TGCGCCAGCAGCTTGGGGACATTTCGGGTCGGGGAGCTGTTTTTT. Protein sequence: CASSLGTFRVGELFF.

The rearrangement links TRBV5-1 to TRBJ2-3; no clear D gene. Germline values: CDR1 SGHRS, CDR2 YFSETQ. Trimming left V 4 bases short and J 0 bases short, with 9 bases between. The CDR3 totals 14 residues. The CDR3 region has the DNA TGCGCCAGCAGCGAGGACCATAGCACAGATACGCAGTATTTT. Encoded protein: CASSEDHSTDTQYF.

This chain joins TRBV28 and TRBJ1-3, with D possibly being TRBD1 (6 bases). The CDR3 extends over 17 amino acids. Per germline, CDR1 MDHEN and CDR2 SYDVKM. V was shortened by 6 bases and J by 2 bases, with 20 bases between the two germline ends. DNA for the CDR3: TGTGCCAGCAGCCGCGGTAGGGGGGGGGCGGCTGGAAACACCATATATTTT. Residues: CASSRGRGGAAGNTIYF.

V is TRBV3-1 (or the pseudogene TRBV3-2) and J is TRBJ1-5; 8 nucleotides line up with TRBD1. V was clipped by 0 bases and J by 5 bases; unmatched bases: 9. From germline, CDR1 is LGHDT and CDR2 YNNKEL (reference sequence). This CDR3 comprises 17 residues. CDR3 loop: CASSQDSVGQVYQPQHF. Written as DNA, the CDR3 is TGTGCCAGCAGCCAAGATAGTGTGGGACAGGTTTATCAGCCCCAGCATTTT.

J is TRBJ2-7 and V is TRBV9; D is ambiguous. This CDR3 has 15 residues. Trimming took 0 bases from V and 0 from J, leaving 10 bases between them. CDR1 is SGDLS and CDR2 is YYNGEE in the germline V gene. The DNA for the CDR3 is TGTGCCAGCAGCGTAGGCGAAGCCCCCTCCTACGAGCAGTACTTC. It specifies CASSVGEAPSYEQYF.

The chain recombines TRBV19 with TRBJ2-2; perhaps TRBD1 as D (6 bases). The CDR3 totals 15 residues. Germline loops: CDR1 LNHDA, CDR2 SQIVND (reference sequence). The V gene lost 11 bases and the J gene lost 5 bases, with 21 bases spanning the gap. The CDR3 loop reads CAAFSPGAETGELFF. CDR3 nucleotides: TGTGCCGCATTCAGCCCAGGGGCGGAAACCGGGGAGCTGTTTTTT. Drawing the rest from reference TRBV19 and TRBJ2-2, the complete variable domain is DGGITQSPKYLFRKEGQNVTLSCEQNLNHDAMYWYRQDPGQGLRLIYYSQIVNDFQKGDIAEGYSVSREKKESFPLTVTSAQKNPTAFYLCAAFSPGAETGELFFGEGSRLTVL.

This clone was observed once. The chain employs TRBV7-9 and TRBJ2-7, with D possibly matching TRBD2 (5 bases). The ends were cut back, 5 bases at V and 3 bases at J, with 11 bases in the middle. The germline gives CDR1 SEHNR, CDR2 FQNEAQ (reference sequence). The CDR3 has 13 amino acids. CDR3 region: CASSPLGSYEQYF. DNA of the CDR3: TGTGCCAGCAGCCCCCTTGGGAGCTACGAGCAGTACTTC.

V is TRBV28 and J is TRBJ1-2, with D unclear. The ends were cut back, 2 bases at V and 4 bases at J, with 5 bases in the middle. CDR1 is MDHEN and CDR2 is SYDVKM in the germline V gene. This CDR3 contains 12 residues. CDR3 nucleotide sequence: TGTGCCAGCAGTTTAGTCAGCTATGGCTACACCTTC. It encodes CASSLVSYGYTF.

This chain uses TRBV19 with TRBJ2-3; 7 nucleotides line up with TRBD1. The CDR3 runs 14 residues. V lost 5 bases, J lost 2 bases, and 4 bases stayed unmatched. CDR1 and CDR2 from the germline V gene are LNHDA and SQIVND (reference sequence). CDR3 in amino acids: CASSLGQHTDTQYF. DNA of the CDR3: TGTGCCAGTAGTTTGGGACAGCACACAGATACGCAGTATTTT.

The chain employs TRBV7-2 and TRBJ2-2; perhaps TRBD1 as D (6 bases). The V gene lost 5 bases and the J gene lost 0 bases, with 7 bases spanning the gap. The CDR3 runs to 14 residues. Germline CDR1 reads SGHTA; CDR2 reads FQGNSA. This CDR3 reads CASSGQPNTGELFF. CDR3 nucleotides: TGTGCCAGCAGCGGACAGCCGAACACCGGGGAGCTGTTTTTT.

V is TRBV18 and J is TRBJ1-6; 9 bases are shared with TRBD1. The germline V gene has CDR1 KGHSH and CDR2 LQKENI. The CDR3 is 13 amino acids. V dropped 4 bases and J dropped 11; count of bases not matched to a gene: 3. The CDR3 DNA sequence: TGTGCCAGCTCACGGGGACAGGGCGCACCCCTCCACTTT. It encodes CASSRGQGAPLHF.

In this sample, this clone turned up a few times. The chain couples TRBV28 to TRBJ1-5, with TRBD1 matching 12 bases. V lost 6 bases and J lost 13; bases outside the gene matches: 7. Germline V lookup: CDR1 MDHEN, CDR2 SYDVKM. CDR3 length: 13 amino acids. The CDR3 DNA sequence: TGTGCCAGCAGCGGGGGGACAGGGGGCCCTCAGCATTTT. Translated: CASSGGTGGPQHF.

This chain links TRBV6-4 with TRBJ2-7; 9 bases map to TRBD1. Trimming took 2 bases from V and 4 from J; bases not matched to a gene: 15. Germline-derived CDR1 and CDR2 are MRHNA and SNTAGT. The CDR3 has 18 amino acids. CDR3 sequence (DNA): TGTGCCAGCAGTGACCAACGCGCGTACAGGGGGCTCGGATACGAGCAGTACTTC. This encodes CASSDQRAYRGLGYEQYF.

This clone was seen a handful of times. The chain carries TRBV7-9 and TRBJ2-3, with a weak D call TRBD1 (6 bases). CDR1 SEHNR and CDR2 FQNEAQ come from the germline V gene (reference sequence). The V gene lost 2 bases and the J gene lost 0 bases, with 18 bases spanning the gap. This CDR3 contains 18 residues. The CDR3, as DNA: TGTGCCAGCAGCTTACCAGCTGGACAGCGACTTAGCACAGATACGCAGTATTTT. Amino acids: CASSLPAGQRLSTDTQYF.

This chain connects TRBV9 to TRBJ2-1; 10 bases agree with TRBD2. The CDR3 covers 15 residues. Germline assignment: CDR1 SGDLS and CDR2 YYNGEE. Trimming cost V 0 bases and J 8 bases; bases outside gene matches: 5. CDR3: CASSVVSGGAYEQFF. The DNA for the CDR3 is TGTGCCAGCAGCGTAGTCAGCGGGGGGGCCTATGAGCAGTTCTTC.

This clone was seen a single time. The V call is TRBV5-1, the J call TRBJ1-1; D is perhaps TRBD1 (5 bases). The V end was cut by 2 bases, the J end by 5 bases, with 16 bases between. This CDR3 spans 15 amino acids. CDR1 and CDR2 from the germline V gene are SGHRS and YFSETQ. The CDR3 bases are TGCGCCAGCAGCTTACGGGGGGAGAGTGGGACTGAAGCTTTCTTT. It translates to CASSLRGESGTEAFF.

This clone was seen only once. J is TRBJ1-6 and V is TRBV28, with a tentative D call TRBD1 (5 bases). The germline gives CDR1 MDHEN, CDR2 SYDVKM. The CDR3 sequence is 13 residues long. Deletions cut 4 bases from V and 11 bases from J, with 12 bases between. For the CDR3, the DNA is TGTGCCAGCAGTTCCAGGACAAGAGCACCCCTCCACTTT. Protein: CASSSRTRAPLHF.

The rearrangement joins TRBV5-1 to TRBJ1-1; D gene uncertain. Trimming left V 0 bases short and J 1 base short, with 7 bases between. CDR1 and CDR2 from the germline V gene are SGHRS and YFSETQ. CDR3 length equals 14 residues. For the CDR3, the DNA is TGCGCCAGCAGCTTGGCGTCGGAGAACACTGAAGCTTTCTTT. It specifies CASSLASENTEAFF.

The chain joins TRBV2 to TRBJ1-2, with D possibly TRBD1 on 5 matching bases. The CDR3 has 13 residues. The V gene's germline CDR1 is SNHLY and CDR2 FYNNEI. V was trimmed by 3 bases and J by 2 bases, leaving 7 bases between them. The DNA of the CDR3 is TGTGCCAGCAGTGATGCAGGGAACTATGGCTACACCTTC. Residues: CASSDAGNYGYTF. The complete variable domain, with remaining parts taken from reference TRBV2 and TRBJ1-2, reads EPEVTQTPSHQVTQMGQEVILRCVPISNHLYFYWYRQILGQKVEFLVSFYNNEISEKSEIFDDQFSVERPDGSNFTLKIRSTKLEDSAMYFCASSDAGNYGYTFGSGTRLTVV.

This chain uses TRBV9 with TRBJ1-2, with D unclear. Trimming took off 3 bases at V and 4 bases at J, with 7 bases between the two ends. From germline, CDR1 is SGDLS and CDR2 YYNGEE. The CDR3 covers 12 residues. CDR3 in DNA: TGTGCCAGCAGCGCCGGACGCTATGGCTACACCTTC. Protein: CASSAGRYGYTF. The complete variable domain, with remaining parts taken from reference TRBV9 and TRBJ1-2, reads DSGVTQTPKHLITATGQRVTLRCSPRSGDLSVYWYQQSLDQGLQFLIQYYNGEERAKGNILERFSAQQFPDLHSELNLSSLELGDSALYFCASSAGRYGYTFGSGTRLTVV.

The gene calls are TRBV4-3 and TRBJ1-2; possible D gene TRBD1, 5 bases. The germline V and J ends were trimmed by 1 base and 3 bases, with 15 bases remaining between them. Per germline, CDR1 LGHNA and CDR2 YSLEER. The CDR3 is 16 residues long. This CDR3 reads CASSQGGAGRDYGYTF. The CDR3 DNA sequence: TGCGCCAGCAGCCAAGGAGGGGCAGGGCGGGACTATGGCTACACCTTC.

The chain couples TRBV27 to TRBJ2-3; D might be TRBD1 or TRBD2, each matching 6 bases. The V and J ends lost 6 bases and 7 bases respectively, with 11 bases between them. The CDR3 has 12 amino acids. Germline values: CDR1 MNHEY, CDR2 SMNVEV (reference sequence). The CDR3 DNA is TGTGCCAGCAGAAGGGGGGCAAATACGCAGTATTTT. Its translation is CASRRGANTQYF.

The chain links TRBV7-9 to TRBJ2-1, with 7 bases that match TRBD1. The CDR3 has 16 amino acids. V was clipped by 5 bases and J by 3 bases; unmatched bases: 10. Germline values: CDR1 SEHNR, CDR2 FQNEAQ (reference sequence). The CDR3 bases are TGTGCCAGCAGCGAGCGACAGGGCTCCCTCTACAATGAGCAGTTCTTC. Translated, it gives CASSERQGSLYNEQFF.

The chain recombines TRBV28 with TRBJ1-2; 8 bases are shared with TRBD1. V lost 7 bases, J lost 8 bases, and 15 bases stayed unmatched. This CDR3 spans 15 amino acids. Per the germline V gene, CDR1 is MDHEN and CDR2 is SYDVKM. CDR3 nucleotide sequence: TGTGCCAGCAACCAACGGACAGGGTTAGTTCAGGGCTACACCTTC. It specifies CASNQRTGLVQGYTF.

V is TRBV19 and J is TRBJ1-2; no definite D call. CDR3 length: 10 residues. With 9 bases removed from V and 6 bases from J, the gap between germline ends came to 8 bases. Germline V gene sequence: CDR1 LNHDA, CDR2 SQIVND (reference sequence). CDR3 DNA sequence: TGTGCCAGCCGACACGATGGCTACACCTTC. Translating gives CASRHDGYTF.

The gene calls are TRBV5-1 and TRBJ2-2; TRBD1 or TRBD2 may be the D gene (5 bases each). CDR3 size: 15 residues. Between the trimmed V and J ends, which lost 4 bases and 1 base, there was a span of 11 bases. In germline, CDR1 is SGHRS, CDR2 YFSETQ. The CDR3, as DNA: TGCGCCAGCAGCGTTGGGGGTGGGAACACCGGGGAGCTGTTTTTT. It translates to CASSVGGGNTGELFF.

V gene TRBV30 combines with J gene TRBJ2-1; D assignment may be TRBD1 or TRBD2 (5 bases each). The V gene's germline CDR1 is GTSNPN and CDR2 SVGIG (reference sequence). The CDR3 extends over 17 amino acids. V dropped 4 bases and J dropped 4 bases, with 23 bases sitting between them. The chain's CDR3 is CAWIPTTQDRGYNEQFF. DNA for the CDR3: TGTGCCTGGATACCTACGACACAGGACCGCGGGTACAATGAGCAGTTCTTC. Filled out from reference TRBV30 and TRBJ2-1, the complete variable domain reads SQTIHQWPATLVQPVGSPLSLECTVEGTSNPNLYWYRQAAGRGLQLLFYSVGIGQISSEVPQNLSASRPQDRQFILSSKKLLLSDSGFYLCAWIPTTQDRGYNEQFFGPGTRLTVL.

V usage is TRBV7-8 and J usage is TRBJ1-6; D uncertain. V was clipped by 3 bases and J by 14 bases, with 14 bases between them. The CDR3 is 13 amino acids. Germline lookup yields CDR1 SGHVS and CDR2 FQNEAQ. The CDR3 is CASSLAFLGTLHF. CDR3 nucleotide sequence: TGTGCCAGCAGCTTGGCGTTTCTAGGAACCCTCCACTTT.

J is TRBJ2-7 and V is TRBV7-8; TRBD1 matches at 11 bases. The CDR3 covers 15 residues. Germline V lookup: CDR1 SGHVS, CDR2 FQNEAQ. V shed 1 base and J 2 bases; nucleotides not matched to a gene: 1. In DNA form, the CDR3 reads TGTGCCAGCAGCTTAGTGGGACAGGGGGCCTACGAGCAGTACTTC. Its translation: CASSLVGQGAYEQYF.

This chain links TRBV10-3 with TRBJ1-5, with 9 bases lining up with TRBD1. V was pared by 4 bases and J by 5 bases, with 0 bases of the junction left unmatched. The CDR3 sequence is 13 residues long. Germline loops: CDR1 ENHRY, CDR2 SYGVKD. CDR3 nucleotide sequence: TGTGCCATCAGTGGGACAGGGGATCAGCCCCAGCATTTT. Translated, it gives CAISGTGDQPQHF.